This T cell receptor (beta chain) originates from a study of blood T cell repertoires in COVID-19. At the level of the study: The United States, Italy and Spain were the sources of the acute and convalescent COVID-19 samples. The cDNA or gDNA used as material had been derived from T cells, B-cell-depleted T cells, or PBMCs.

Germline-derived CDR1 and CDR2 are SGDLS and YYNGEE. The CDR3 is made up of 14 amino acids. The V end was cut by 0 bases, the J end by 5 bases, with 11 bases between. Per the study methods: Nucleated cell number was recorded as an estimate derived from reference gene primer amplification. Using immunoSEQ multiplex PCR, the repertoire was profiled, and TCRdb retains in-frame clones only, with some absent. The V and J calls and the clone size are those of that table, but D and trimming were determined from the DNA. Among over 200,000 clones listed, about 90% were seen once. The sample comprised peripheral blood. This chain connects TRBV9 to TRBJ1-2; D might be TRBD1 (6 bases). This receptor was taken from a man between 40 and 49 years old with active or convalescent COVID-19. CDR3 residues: CASSVEPGDYGYTF. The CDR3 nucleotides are TGTGCCAGCAGCGTAGAACCAGGGGATTATGGCTACACCTTC.